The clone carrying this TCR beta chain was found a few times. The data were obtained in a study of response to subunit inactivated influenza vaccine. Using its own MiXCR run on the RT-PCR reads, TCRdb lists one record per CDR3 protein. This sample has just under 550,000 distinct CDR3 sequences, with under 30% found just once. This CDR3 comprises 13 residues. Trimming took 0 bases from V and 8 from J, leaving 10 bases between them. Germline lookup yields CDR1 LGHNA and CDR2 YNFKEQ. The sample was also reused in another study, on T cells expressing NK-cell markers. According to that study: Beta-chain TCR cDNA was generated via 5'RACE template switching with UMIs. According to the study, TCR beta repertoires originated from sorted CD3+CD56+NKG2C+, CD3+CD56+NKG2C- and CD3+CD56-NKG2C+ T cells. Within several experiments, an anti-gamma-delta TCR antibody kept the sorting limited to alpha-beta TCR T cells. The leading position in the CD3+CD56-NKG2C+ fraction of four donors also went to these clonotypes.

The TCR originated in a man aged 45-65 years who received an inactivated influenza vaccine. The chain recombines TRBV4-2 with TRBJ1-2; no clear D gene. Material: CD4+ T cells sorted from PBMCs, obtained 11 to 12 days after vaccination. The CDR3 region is CASSQDPVGGYTF. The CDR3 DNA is TGTGCCAGCAGCCAAGATCCGGTTGGCGGCTACACCTTC.